This T cell receptor beta chain was recovered during a study of blood T cell repertoires in COVID-19. Whole-study context: Sample material is recorded as cDNA or gDNA derived from T cells, B-cell-depleted T cells, or PBMCs.

Authors' analysis steps: It was from reference gene primer amplification that nucleated cell counts were estimated. Clones were read by immunoSEQ multiplex PCR, and TCRdb kept only the in-frame ones, dropping some. V and J calls and clone size are copied from that table; D and trimming were computed from the DNA. Of about 150,000 clones listed, approximately 80% are singletons. The V end was cut by 5 bases, the J end by 4 bases, with 13 bases between. Germline V gives CDR1 PRHDT, CDR2 FYEKMQ (reference sequence). CDR3 size: 14 residues. The chain joins TRBV13 to TRBJ2-3; the D gene is possibly TRBD1 (6 bases). Sequenced sample: peripheral blood. This clonotype was obtained from a human donor in a cohort sampled during active COVID-19. The CDR3 loop is CASSPTGSADTQYF. The CDR3 nucleotides read TGTGCCAGCAGCCCTACAGGGTCGGCAGATACGCAGTATTTT.